This T cell receptor (beta chain) was captured by sequencing in a study of T cell responses to AZD1222 COVID-19 vaccine. With respect to this clone: Its antigen remains unidentified.

Study-wide findings and caveats: White British donors predominated, females outnumbered males, and clonal diversity was possibly underestimated.

Second-dose recipients at about 4 or about 12 weeks were treated as one pooled group. Method: immunoSEQ multiplex PCR; TCRdb's copy keeps in-frame clones and lacks some. The sample shows around 150,000 clones, roughly 94% of them seen only once. The V and J ends lost 2 bases and 12 bases respectively, with 8 bases between them. The CDR3 covers 12 residues. The germline V gene encodes CDR1 MGHDK and CDR2 SYGVNS. The chain couples TRBV25-1 to TRBJ1-6; D gene uncertain. The sequence came from an adult who received the AZD1222 COVID-19 vaccine. The specimen comprised peripheral blood, sampled 28 days after the second AZD1222 dose. The CDR3 loop reads CASSEGAKPLHF. The CDR3 DNA is TGTGCCAGCAGTGAAGGCGCTAAACCCCTCCACTTT.